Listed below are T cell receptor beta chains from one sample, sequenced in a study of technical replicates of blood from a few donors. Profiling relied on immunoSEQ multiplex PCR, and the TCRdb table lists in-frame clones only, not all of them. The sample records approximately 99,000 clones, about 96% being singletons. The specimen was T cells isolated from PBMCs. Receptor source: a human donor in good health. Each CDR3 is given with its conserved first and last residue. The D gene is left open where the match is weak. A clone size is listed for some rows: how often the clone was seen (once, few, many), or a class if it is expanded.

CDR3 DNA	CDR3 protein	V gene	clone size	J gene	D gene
TGTGCCAGCAGCGAGGGGGGACAGGGGGCTAGCGAGCAGTACTTC	CASSEGGQGASEQYF	TRBV9	NA	TRBJ2-7	TRBD1
TGTGCCAGCTCACCTGGCGGGTTAAGCTCCTACGAGCAGTACTTC	CASSPGGLSSYEQYF	TRBV18	NA	TRBJ2-7	NA
TGTGCCAGCAGGAGGGGGGAGGGCCATAACTATGGCTACACCTTC	CASRRGEGHNYGYTF	TRBV27	NA	TRBJ1-2	NA
TGTGCCAGCTCACCAGGTTCCGGCGAGCAGTACTTC	CASSPGSGEQYF	TRBV18	NA	TRBJ2-7	NA
TGTGCCAGCAGCCAAACTAGCGAGCAAGAGACCCAGTACTTC	CASSQTSEQETQYF	TRBV9	NA	TRBJ2-5	TRBD2
TGTGCCAGCAGTTTGAGCGGCTACACAGATACGCAGTATTTT	CASSLSGYTDTQYF	TRBV27	NA	TRBJ2-3	NA
TGTGCCAGCAGTTTGGCATACAGGACCTCTGGAAACACCATATATTTT	CASSLAYRTSGNTIYF	TRBV28	NA	TRBJ1-3	NA
TGCGCCAGCAGCGATTTACAGGGAAACACTGAAGCTTTCTTT	CASSDLQGNTEAFF	TRBV10-2	NA	TRBJ1-1	NA
TGTGCCAGCGAAAACAATAGCAATCAGCCCCAGCATTTT	CASENNSNQPQHF	TRBV6-6	NA	TRBJ1-5	NA
TGTGCCAGCAGCTTAGAAAGACAGGGTGAAGCTTTCTTT	CASSLERQGEAFF	TRBV11-2	NA	TRBJ1-1	TRBD1
TGTGCCAGCAGTTTAAGGTGGGCCCAGAACTACAATGAGCAGTTCTTC	CASSLRWAQNYNEQFF	TRBV27	once	TRBJ2-1	NA
TGTGCCAGCAGCCAATGGACAGGGGGCTATCAGCCCCAGCATTTT	CASSQWTGGYQPQHF	TRBV7-2	NA	TRBJ1-5	TRBD1
TGTGCCAGCAGTGAACGGGGGGTTCACGAGCAGTACTTC	CASSERGVHEQYF	TRBV6-1	NA	TRBJ2-7	TRBD2
TGTGCCAGCAGCTGGACAGAACAGATGAACACTGAAGCTTTCTTT	CASSWTEQMNTEAFF	TRBV7-2	NA	TRBJ1-1	NA
TGCAGCGTTGGGACAGGGGGTAGAGATACGCAGTATTTT	CSVGTGGRDTQYF	TRBV29-1	NA	TRBJ2-3	TRBD1
TGTGCCAGCAGCCCAATAGCGGATAGAGCCTACAATGAGCAGTTCTTC	CASSPIADRAYNEQFF	TRBV13	NA	TRBJ2-1	NA
TGTGCCAGCAGCCGGTTGACAGGGCCCCATCAGCCCCAGCATTTT	CASSRLTGPHQPQHF	TRBV14	NA	TRBJ1-5	TRBD1
TGTGCCAGCAGTTGGCCGGGACAGACCTACGAGCAGTACTTC	CASSWPGQTYEQYF	TRBV28	NA	TRBJ2-7	TRBD1
TGTGCCAGCAGGCTGACTGAGTATGGCTACACCTTC	CASRLTEYGYTF	TRBV2	NA	TRBJ1-2	NA
TGTGCCAGCAGTCAGGGGACGAACACTGAAGCTTTCTTT	CASSQGTNTEAFF	TRBV28	NA	TRBJ1-1	NA
TGTGCCAGCAGCTCCCGGGGACAGAACTACGAGCAGTACTTC	CASSSRGQNYEQYF	TRBV5-4	NA	TRBJ2-7	TRBD1
TGTGCCTCTAAGAGACAGGGGGGGACCCAGTACTTC	CASKRQGGTQYF	TRBV30	NA	TRBJ2-5	TRBD1
TGTGCCAGCAGCTCACCGGGACAGTCCTACGAGCAGTACTTC	CASSSPGQSYEQYF	TRBV5-6	NA	TRBJ2-7	TRBD1
TGTGCCAGCAGCTTGGGGGGCGATACGCAGTATTTT	CASSLGGDTQYF	TRBV5-4	NA	TRBJ2-3	NA